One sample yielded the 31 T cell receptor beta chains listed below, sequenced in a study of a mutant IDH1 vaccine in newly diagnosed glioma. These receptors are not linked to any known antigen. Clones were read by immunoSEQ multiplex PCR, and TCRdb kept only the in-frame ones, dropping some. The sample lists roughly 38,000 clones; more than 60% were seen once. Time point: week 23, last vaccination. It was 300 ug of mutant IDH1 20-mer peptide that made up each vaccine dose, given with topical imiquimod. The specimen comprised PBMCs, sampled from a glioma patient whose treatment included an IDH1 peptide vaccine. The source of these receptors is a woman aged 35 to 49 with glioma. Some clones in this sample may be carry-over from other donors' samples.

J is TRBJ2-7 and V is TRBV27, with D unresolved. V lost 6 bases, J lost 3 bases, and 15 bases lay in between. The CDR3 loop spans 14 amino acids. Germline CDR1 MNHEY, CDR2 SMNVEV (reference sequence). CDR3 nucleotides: TGTGCCAGCAGGGGCGGAGACCCATACTACGAGCAGTACTTC. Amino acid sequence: CASRGGDPYYEQYF.

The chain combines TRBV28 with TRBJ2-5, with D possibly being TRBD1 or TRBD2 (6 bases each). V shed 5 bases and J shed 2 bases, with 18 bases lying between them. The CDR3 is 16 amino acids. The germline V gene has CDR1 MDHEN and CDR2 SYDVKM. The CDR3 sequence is CASSPPVRGQQETQYF. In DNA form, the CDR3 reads TGTGCCAGCAGTCCACCGGTACGGGGGCAACAAGAGACCCAGTACTTC.

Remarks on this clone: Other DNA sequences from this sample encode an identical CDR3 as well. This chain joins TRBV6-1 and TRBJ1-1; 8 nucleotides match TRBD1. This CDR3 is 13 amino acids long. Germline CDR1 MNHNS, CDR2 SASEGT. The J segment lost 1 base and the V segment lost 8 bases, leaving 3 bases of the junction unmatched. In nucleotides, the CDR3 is TGTGCCAGCTCGGGACAGGAGAACACTGAAGCTTTCTTT. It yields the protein CASSGQENTEAFF.

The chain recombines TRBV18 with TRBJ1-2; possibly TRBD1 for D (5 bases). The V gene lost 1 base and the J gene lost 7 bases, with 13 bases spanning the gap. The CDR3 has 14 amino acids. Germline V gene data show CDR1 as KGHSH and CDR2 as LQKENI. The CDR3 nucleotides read TGTGCCAGCTCACCACAAGGGGCTCCTGGTGGCTACACCTTC. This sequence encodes CASSPQGAPGGYTF.

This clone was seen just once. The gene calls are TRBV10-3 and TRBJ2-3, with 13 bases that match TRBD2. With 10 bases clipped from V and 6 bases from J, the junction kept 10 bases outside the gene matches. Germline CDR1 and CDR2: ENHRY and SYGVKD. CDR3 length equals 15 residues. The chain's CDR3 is CATKLAGGPRDTQYF. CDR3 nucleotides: TGTGCCACGAAACTAGCGGGGGGGCCGAGGGATACGCAGTATTTT.

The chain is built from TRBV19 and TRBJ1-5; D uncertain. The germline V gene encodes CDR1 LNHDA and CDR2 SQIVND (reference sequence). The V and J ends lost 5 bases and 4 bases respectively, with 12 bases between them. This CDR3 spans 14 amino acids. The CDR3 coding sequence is TGTGCCAGTAGTTCGGACGGCTATAATCAGCCCCAGCATTTT. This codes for CASSSDGYNQPQHF.

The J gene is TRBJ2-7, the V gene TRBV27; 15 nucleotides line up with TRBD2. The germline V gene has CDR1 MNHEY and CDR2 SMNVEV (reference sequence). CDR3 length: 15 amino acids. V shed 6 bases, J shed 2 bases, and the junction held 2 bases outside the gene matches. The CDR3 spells CASSWTSGGAYEQYF. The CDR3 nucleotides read TGTGCCAGCAGCTGGACTAGCGGGGGGGCCTACGAGCAGTACTTC.

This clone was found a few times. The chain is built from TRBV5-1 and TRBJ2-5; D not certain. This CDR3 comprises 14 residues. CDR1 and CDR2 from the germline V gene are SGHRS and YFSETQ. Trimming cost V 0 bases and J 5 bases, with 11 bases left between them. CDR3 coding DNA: TGCGCCAGCAGCTTGGGTCACGCTGCGGAGACCCAGTACTTC. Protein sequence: CASSLGHAAETQYF.

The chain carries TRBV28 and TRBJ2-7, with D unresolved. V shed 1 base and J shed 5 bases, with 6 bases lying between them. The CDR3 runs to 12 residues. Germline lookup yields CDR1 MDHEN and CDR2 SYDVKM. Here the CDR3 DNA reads TGTGCCAGCAGTTTATCCCCGGACGAGCAGTACTTC. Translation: CASSLSPDEQYF.

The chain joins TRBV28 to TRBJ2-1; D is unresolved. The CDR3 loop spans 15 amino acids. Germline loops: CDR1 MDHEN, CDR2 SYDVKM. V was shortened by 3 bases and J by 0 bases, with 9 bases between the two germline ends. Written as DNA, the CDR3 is TGTGCCAGCAGTTTGTCCAGGAGCTCCTACAATGAGCAGTTCTTC. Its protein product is CASSLSRSSYNEQFF.

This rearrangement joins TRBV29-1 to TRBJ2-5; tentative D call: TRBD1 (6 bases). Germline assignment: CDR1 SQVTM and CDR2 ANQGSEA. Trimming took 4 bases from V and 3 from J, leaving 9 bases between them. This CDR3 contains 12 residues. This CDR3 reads CSVVRTEETQYF. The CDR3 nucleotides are TGCAGCGTTGTAAGGACAGAAGAGACCCAGTACTTC.

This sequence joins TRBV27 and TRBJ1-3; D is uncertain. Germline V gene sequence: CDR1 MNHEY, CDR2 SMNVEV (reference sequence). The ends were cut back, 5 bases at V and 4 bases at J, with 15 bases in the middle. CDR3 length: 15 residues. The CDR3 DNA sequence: TGTGCCAGCAGTATTACTCCAGAAAGGGGAAACACCATATATTTT. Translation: CASSITPERGNTIYF.

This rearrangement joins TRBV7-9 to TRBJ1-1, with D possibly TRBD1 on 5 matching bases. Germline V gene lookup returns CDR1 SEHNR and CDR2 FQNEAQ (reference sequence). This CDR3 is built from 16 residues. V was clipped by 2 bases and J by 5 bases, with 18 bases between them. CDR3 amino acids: CASSLLPGAGGTEAFF. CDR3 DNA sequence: TGTGCCAGCAGCTTACTCCCTGGGGCAGGCGGGACTGAAGCTTTCTTT.

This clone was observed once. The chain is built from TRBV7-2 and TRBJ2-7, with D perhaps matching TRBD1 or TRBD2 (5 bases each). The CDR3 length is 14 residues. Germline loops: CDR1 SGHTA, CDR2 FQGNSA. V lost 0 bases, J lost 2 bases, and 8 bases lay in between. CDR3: CASSLAGDAYEQYF. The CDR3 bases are TGTGCCAGCAGCTTAGCGGGGGACGCCTACGAGCAGTACTTC.

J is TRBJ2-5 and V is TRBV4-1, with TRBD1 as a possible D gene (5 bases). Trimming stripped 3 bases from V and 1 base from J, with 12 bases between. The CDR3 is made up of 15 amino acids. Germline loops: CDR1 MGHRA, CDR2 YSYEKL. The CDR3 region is CASSQTVRGQETQYF. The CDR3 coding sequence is TGCGCCAGCAGCCAGACAGTTAGAGGCCAAGAGACCCAGTACTTC.

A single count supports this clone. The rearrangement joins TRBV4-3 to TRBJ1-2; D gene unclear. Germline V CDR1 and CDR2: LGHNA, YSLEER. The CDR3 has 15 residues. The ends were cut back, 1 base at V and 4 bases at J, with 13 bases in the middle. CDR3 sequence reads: CASSQASPGIYGYTF. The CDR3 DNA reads TGCGCCAGCAGCCAAGCCTCCCCGGGTATCTATGGCTACACCTTC.

The CDR3 sequence is CASSSPTGGKTEAFF. CDR3 nucleotides: TGTGCCAGCAGCTCCCCGACAGGGGGAAAGACTGAAGCTTTCTTT. This rearrangement joins TRBV5-5 to TRBJ1-1, with TRBD1 matching 9 bases. The CDR3 contains 15 residues. Trimming took 3 bases from V and 5 from J; bases not matched to a gene: 8. Germline assignment: CDR1 SGHKS and CDR2 YYEKEE (reference sequence).

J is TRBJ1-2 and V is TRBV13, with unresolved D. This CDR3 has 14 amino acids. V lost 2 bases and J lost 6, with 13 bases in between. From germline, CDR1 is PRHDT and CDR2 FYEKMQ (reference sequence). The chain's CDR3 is CASSLRNNANGYTF. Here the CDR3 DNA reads TGTGCCAGCAGCTTACGGAACAACGCCAATGGCTACACCTTC. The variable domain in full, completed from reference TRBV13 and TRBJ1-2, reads AAGVIQSPRHLIKEKRETATLKCYPIPRHDTVYWYQQGPGQDPQFLISFYEKMQSDKGSIPDRFSAQQFSDYHSELNMSSLELGDSALYFCASSLRNNANGYTFGSGTRLTVV.

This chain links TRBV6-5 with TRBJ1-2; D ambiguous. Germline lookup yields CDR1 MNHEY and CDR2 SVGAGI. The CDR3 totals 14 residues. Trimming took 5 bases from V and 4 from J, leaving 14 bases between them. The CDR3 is CASSPRTTGYGYTF. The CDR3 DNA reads TGTGCCAGCAGTCCCCGTACTACCGGCTATGGCTACACCTTC.

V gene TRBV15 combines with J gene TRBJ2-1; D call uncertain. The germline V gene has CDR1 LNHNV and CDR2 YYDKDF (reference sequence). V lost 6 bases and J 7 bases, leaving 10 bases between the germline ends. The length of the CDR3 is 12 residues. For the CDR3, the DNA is TGTGCCACCAGTCGTAATAAGAATGAGCAGTTCTTC. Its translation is CATSRNKNEQFF.

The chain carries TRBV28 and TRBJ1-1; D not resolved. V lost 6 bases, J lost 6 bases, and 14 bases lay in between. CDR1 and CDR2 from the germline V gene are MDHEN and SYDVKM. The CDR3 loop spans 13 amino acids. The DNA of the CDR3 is TGTGCCAGCAGGCACGACATCTACGCTGAAGCTTTCTTT. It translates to CASRHDIYAEAFF.

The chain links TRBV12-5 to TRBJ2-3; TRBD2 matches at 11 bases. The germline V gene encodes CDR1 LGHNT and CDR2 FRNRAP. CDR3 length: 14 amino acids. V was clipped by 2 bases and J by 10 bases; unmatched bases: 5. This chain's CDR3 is CASGLSLAGGAQYF. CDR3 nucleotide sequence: TGTGCTAGTGGTTTGAGCCTAGCGGGAGGAGCGCAGTATTTT.

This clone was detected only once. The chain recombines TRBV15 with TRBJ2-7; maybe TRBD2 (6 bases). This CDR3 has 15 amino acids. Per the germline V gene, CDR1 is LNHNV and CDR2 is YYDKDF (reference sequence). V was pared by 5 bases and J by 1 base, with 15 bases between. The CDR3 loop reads CATSRTGGRSYEQYF. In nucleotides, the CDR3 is TGTGCCACCAGCCGAACCGGGGGTCGTTCCTACGAGCAGTACTTC.

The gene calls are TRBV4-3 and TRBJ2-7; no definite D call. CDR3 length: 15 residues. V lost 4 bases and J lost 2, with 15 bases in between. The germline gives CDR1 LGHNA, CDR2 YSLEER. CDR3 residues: CASSPSDLPTYEQYF. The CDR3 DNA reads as TGCGCCAGCAGCCCCTCTGACTTACCCACCTACGAGCAGTACTTC.

This CDR3 reads CASSSLAGGDGELFF. CDR3 DNA: TGTGCCAGCAGCTCCTTAGCGGGGGGGGACGGGGAGCTGTTTTTT. The chain has TRBV5-5 and TRBJ2-2, with 11 bases fitting TRBD2. J gave up 7 bases and V 3 bases, and 5 bases lay outside the gene matches. CDR3 length: 15 amino acids. CDR1 is SGHKS, CDR2 YYEKEE, per germline (reference sequence).

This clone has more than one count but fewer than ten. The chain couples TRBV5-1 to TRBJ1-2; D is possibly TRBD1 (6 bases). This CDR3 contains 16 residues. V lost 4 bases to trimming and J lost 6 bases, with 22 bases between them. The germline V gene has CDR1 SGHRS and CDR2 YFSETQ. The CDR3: CASSRGGPEYGHGYTF. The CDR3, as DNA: TGCGCCAGCAGCAGAGGGGGGCCGGAGTATGGGCATGGCTACACCTTC.

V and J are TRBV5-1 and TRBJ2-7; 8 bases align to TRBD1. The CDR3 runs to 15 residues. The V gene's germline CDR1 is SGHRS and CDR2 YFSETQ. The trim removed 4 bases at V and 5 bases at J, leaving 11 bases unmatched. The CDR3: CASSAGSDRGHEQYF. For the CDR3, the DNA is TGCGCCAGCAGCGCAGGGAGTGACAGGGGCCACGAGCAGTACTTC.

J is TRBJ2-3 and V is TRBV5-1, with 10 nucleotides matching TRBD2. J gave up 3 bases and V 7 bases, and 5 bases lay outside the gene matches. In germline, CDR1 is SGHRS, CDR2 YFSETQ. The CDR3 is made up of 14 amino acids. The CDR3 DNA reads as TGCGCCAGCTTAGCGGGGGGAAGAACAGATACGCAGTATTTT. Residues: CASLAGGRTDTQYF.

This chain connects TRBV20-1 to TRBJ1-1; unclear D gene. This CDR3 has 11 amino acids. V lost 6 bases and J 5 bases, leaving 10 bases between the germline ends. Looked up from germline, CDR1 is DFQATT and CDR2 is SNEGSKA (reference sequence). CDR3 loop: CSAVSFTEAFF. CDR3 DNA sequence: TGCAGTGCAGTCAGTTTTACTGAAGCTTTCTTT.

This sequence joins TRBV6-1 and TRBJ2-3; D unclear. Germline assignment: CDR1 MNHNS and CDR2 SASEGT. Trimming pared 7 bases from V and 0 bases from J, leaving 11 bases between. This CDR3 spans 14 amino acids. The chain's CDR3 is CASTERGSTDTQYF. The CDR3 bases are TGTGCCAGCACCGAGAGAGGAAGCACAGATACGCAGTATTTT.

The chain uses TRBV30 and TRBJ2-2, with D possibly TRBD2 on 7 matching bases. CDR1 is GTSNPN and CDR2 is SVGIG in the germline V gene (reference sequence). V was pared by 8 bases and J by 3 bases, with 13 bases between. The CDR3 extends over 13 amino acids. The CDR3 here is CALPGGHTGELFF. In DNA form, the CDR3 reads TGTGCCCTACCGGGGGGCCACACCGGGGAGCTGTTTTTT.